The TCR beta chain under discussion was sequenced for a study of cytomegalovirus exposure and HLA in healthy donors. Findings of the study overall: Cytomegalovirus association was listed for around 170 TCR beta chains. Previous analysis showed most TCR beta V segments were productive about 87% or about 30% of the time. Later analysis showed most CMV-associated TCR beta chains appearing HLA-restricted.

Many counts were recorded for this clone. Antigen: not known. V was pared by 3 bases and J by 7 bases, with 12 bases between. Germline V gene lookup returns CDR1 LNHDA and CDR2 SQIVND (reference sequence). The CDR3 has 13 residues. Primers included in the PCR were 60 Vbeta and 13 Jbeta primers. Profiling relied on immunoSEQ multiplex PCR, and the TCRdb table lists in-frame clones only, not all of them. The table has some 87,000 clones, 60% to 85% seen once; the top ten hold approximately 7%. The chain links TRBV19 to TRBJ2-5; perhaps TRBD2 as D (7 bases). The clonotype comes from a man aged 50 to 59 in good health and CMV-seropositive. The sequenced material came from PBMCs. The CDR3, as DNA: TGTGCCAGTAGTATCCAGGGGAGGGGGACCCAGTACTTC. As protein: CASSIQGRGTQYF.